This passage covers 13 T cell receptor beta chains from one sample sequenced in a study of T cells after yellow fever vaccination. TCRdb reprocessed the 5' RACE reads with MiXCR, giving one entry per CDR3 protein. Of around 310,000 distinct CDR3 sequences listed, more than 3% were seen once; the top ten hold around 22%. The sequences come from PBMCs, collected on the day of the yellow fever booster vaccination. These TCRs come from a man younger than 35 who received the YFV17D yellow fever vaccine.

The gene calls are TRBV10-1 and TRBJ2-3; D gene unclear. V lost 3 bases and J 1 base, leaving 11 bases between the germline ends. This CDR3 has 15 residues. The germline V gene encodes CDR1 WNHNN and CDR2 SYGVQD (reference sequence). In nucleotides, the CDR3 is TGCGCCAGCAGTGATGATTTGTTGGGCACAGATACGCAGTATTTT. Protein product: CASSDDLLGTDTQYF.

This clonotype was recorded many times. The rearrangement uses TRBV20-1 and TRBJ2-7, with a possible D match to TRBD2 (5 bases). The ends were cut back, 6 bases at V and 7 bases at J, with 16 bases in the middle. Germline V gene sequence: CDR1 DFQATT, CDR2 SNEGSKA (reference sequence). This CDR3 spans 12 amino acids. The CDR3 DNA is TGCAGTGCGCTCGACCAGCCGGGGGAGCAGTACGTC. Translated, it gives CSALDQPGEQYV.

In its sample, this clonotype was seen a few times. The gene calls are TRBV20-1 and TRBJ2-1; 14 bases line up with TRBD2. The CDR3 is made up of 16 amino acids. With 3 bases clipped from V and 4 bases from J, the junction kept 5 bases outside the gene matches. Germline V gene lookup returns CDR1 DFQATT and CDR2 SNEGSKA (reference sequence). The CDR3 loop reads CSASPTSGGVYNEQFF. For the CDR3, the DNA is TGCAGTGCTAGTCCGACTAGCGGGGGGGTATACAATGAGCAGTTCTTC.

This clonotype was seen a handful of times. V and J are TRBV3-1 and TRBJ2-3, with a tentative D call TRBD2 (6 bases). Trimming removed 0 bases at V and 3 bases at J, with 16 bases between. Germline V gives CDR1 LGHDT, CDR2 YNNKEL (reference sequence). CDR3 length: 17 amino acids. CDR3 sequence reads: CASSQDPGGKVTDTQYF. Written as DNA, the CDR3 is TGTGCCAGCAGCCAAGATCCTGGGGGGAAGGTGACAGATACGCAGTATTTT.

This clonotype was seen more than once but under ten times. V is TRBV20-1 and J is TRBJ1-1; 11 nucleotides agree with TRBD1. Germline lookup yields CDR1 DFQATT and CDR2 SNEGSKA (reference sequence). Trimming removed 6 bases from V and 3 bases from J; junction bases left unmatched: 6. The CDR3 runs to 14 residues. The chain's CDR3 is CSAEDRGQDTEAFF. Written as DNA, the CDR3 is TGCAGTGCCGAGGACAGGGGGCAGGACACTGAAGCTTTCTTT.

The chain couples TRBV19 to TRBJ2-1; TRBD2 matches 11 bases. CDR3 length equals 17 residues. From germline, CDR1 is LNHDA and CDR2 SQIVND (reference sequence). V gave up 0 bases and J gave up 4 bases; unmatched junction bases: 5. CDR3 loop: CASSIDPGLAEYNEQFF. The CDR3 DNA reads TGTGCCAGTAGTATAGACCCGGGACTAGCGGAATACAATGAGCAGTTCTTC.

This clonotype has a count of ten or more. The chain couples TRBV4-2 to TRBJ2-3; 7 nucleotides agree with TRBD2. Germline V gene sequence: CDR1 LGHNA, CDR2 YNFKEQ. The V segment lost 1 base and the J segment 6 bases; nucleotides outside the gene matches: 7. The CDR3 is made up of 15 amino acids. CDR3 in DNA: TGTGCCAGCAGCCAAGTGGGGGGGTATTATGATACGCAGTATTTT. Its translation is CASSQVGGYYDTQYF.

This clonotype was picked up many times. The chain has TRBV19 and TRBJ2-7; a possible D gene is TRBD1 (6 bases). Germline lookup yields CDR1 LNHDA and CDR2 SQIVND (reference sequence). With 10 bases removed from V and 2 bases from J, the gap between germline ends came to 18 bases. The CDR3 spans 14 residues. For the CDR3, the DNA is TGTGCCACCGCCGCCGGGACAACCCCCTACGAGCAGTACTTC. Residues: CATAAGTTPYEQYF.

The chain joins TRBV30 to TRBJ1-6, with 10 bases matching TRBD1. Trimming removed 3 bases from V and 8 bases from J; junction bases left unmatched: 4. Germline V gives CDR1 GTSNPN, CDR2 SVGIG (reference sequence). This CDR3 region has 14 residues. The DNA for the CDR3 is TGTGCCTGGAGCCGGGACAGGGGTTATTCACCCCTCCACTTT. Translated, it gives CAWSRDRGYSPLHF.

This clonotype was seen a few times. The chain employs TRBV19 and TRBJ2-7; no definite D call. Germline CDR1 reads LNHDA; CDR2 reads SQIVND (reference sequence). This CDR3 is 13 amino acids long. The V end lost 7 bases, the J end lost 4 bases, and 14 bases lay between the germline ends. The CDR3 region is CASNRTGCYEQYV. The CDR3 coding sequence is TGTGCCAGTAACCGGACGGGCTGTTACGAGCAGTACGTC.

The V call is TRBV11-1, the J call TRBJ2-2, with a possible D match to TRBD1 (6 bases). The CDR3 has 12 residues. Trimming took 10 bases from V and 5 from J, leaving 11 bases between them. The germline CDR1 and CDR2 sequences are SGHAT and FQDESV (reference sequence). The CDR3 DNA follows: TGTGCCATCAGGGGAAGGACCGGGGAGCTGTTTTTT. This translates into CAIRGRTGELFF.

This clonotype was picked up many times. V and J are TRBV20-1 and TRBJ2-7; 8 bases match TRBD1. V lost 3 bases to trimming and J lost 7 bases; unmatched junction nucleotides: 14. Germline lookup yields CDR1 DFQATT and CDR2 SNEGSKA (reference sequence). This CDR3 spans 15 amino acids. CDR3 nucleotides: TGCAGTGCTAGCCGAGGACAGGGTGTTGCAGGGGAGCAGTACTTC. This encodes CSASRGQGVAGEQYF.

Of note for this clonotype: The conserved closing phenylalanine or tryptophan is absent in this CDR3, likely reflecting a read error. The chain links TRBV20-1 to TRBJ1-2, with no clear D. Per the germline V gene, CDR1 is DFQATT and CDR2 is SNEGSKA (reference sequence). Between the trimmed V and J ends, which lost 4 bases and 5 bases, there was a span of 14 bases. The CDR3 extends over 13 amino acids. The CDR3 reads CSATPDGYYGYTL. Written as DNA, the CDR3 is TGCAGTGCTACTCCAGATGGGTATTATGGCTACACCTTG.